This T cell receptor (beta chain) comes out of a study of early T cells in non-severe SARS-CoV-2 infection. This clonotype came up many times. One entry per CDR3 protein, called by TCRdb with MiXCR from the 5' RACE reads. The sample consists of about 46,000 distinct CDR3 sequences, 5% to 5.5% of them appearing once. Germline loops: CDR1 MNHNY, CDR2 SVGAGI (reference sequence). This CDR3 has 14 amino acids. J lost 0 bases, V lost 5 bases, and 1 base had no gene match. This receptor was taken from an adult who was a healthcare worker with PCR-confirmed SARS-CoV-2 infection or an uninfected control (not recorded which). The chain couples TRBV6-6 to TRBJ1-5; 7 bases fit TRBD1. This material consisted of whole blood, taken at baseline. CDR3 sequence reads: CASSDRDSNQPQHF. CDR3 nucleotides: TGTGCCAGCAGTGACAGGGATAGCAATCAGCCCCAGCATTTT.